The 2 T cell receptor beta chains below come from one sample, sequenced in a study of T cells in localized non-small cell lung cancer. Here immunoSEQ multiplex PCR was the method, and the copy in TCRdb shows in-frame clones only, minus some. This sample has nearly 1,500 clones, with 27% found just once. Sequences were derived from normal lung tissue next to the tumor, sampled before any cancer treatment. The receptors come from a man aged 35 to 69 with stage II squamous cell lung carcinoma.

This clone was seen more than once but under ten times. V gene TRBV7-6 combines with J gene TRBJ1-2, with D perhaps matching TRBD1 (5 bases). CDR3 length: 14 amino acids. Deletions cut 5 bases from V and 7 bases from J, with 17 bases between. Per germline, CDR1 SGHVS and CDR2 FNYEAQ. The CDR3 DNA is TGTGCCAGCAGCCAAGGGGTGGGTGGGGCTGGCTACACCTTC. Its protein product is CASSQGVGGAGYTF.

This clone is termed medium-sized. The chain couples TRBV11-3 to TRBJ2-2; D is unclear. The CDR3 loop spans 14 amino acids. V shed 3 bases and J shed 0 bases, with 5 bases lying between them. Germline CDR1 is SGHNT and CDR2 is YENEEA. The CDR3 is CASSFTANTGELFF. The CDR3 nucleotides are TGTGCCAGCAGCTTTACAGCGAACACCGGGGAGCTGTTTTTT.